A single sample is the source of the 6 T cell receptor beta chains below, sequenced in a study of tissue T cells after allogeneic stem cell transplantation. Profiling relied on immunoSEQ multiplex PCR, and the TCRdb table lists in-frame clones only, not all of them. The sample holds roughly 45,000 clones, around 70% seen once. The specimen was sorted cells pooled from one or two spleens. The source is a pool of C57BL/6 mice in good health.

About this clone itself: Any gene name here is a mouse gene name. The CDR3 DNA, read in part, is TGTGCAAGCACCTCCGGGACTGGGGACACCCAGTAC. This translates into CASTSGTGDTQY. The full-length CDR3 reads as CASTSGTGDTQYF. This chain links TRBV16 with TRBJ2-5, with 9 bases lining up with TRBD2. The read comes to an end 1 residue before the CDR3 does, leaving the germline J gene to fill in the end. There are 13 residues in the CDR3. Germline values: CDR1 SGHSA, CDR2 FRNQAP. With 7 bases clipped from V and 6 bases from J, the junction kept 5 bases outside the gene matches.

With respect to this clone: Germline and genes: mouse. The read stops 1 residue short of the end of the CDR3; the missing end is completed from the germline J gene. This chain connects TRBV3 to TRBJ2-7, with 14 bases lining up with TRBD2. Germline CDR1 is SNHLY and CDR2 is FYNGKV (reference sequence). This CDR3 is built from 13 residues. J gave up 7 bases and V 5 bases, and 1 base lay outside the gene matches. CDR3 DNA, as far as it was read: TGTGCCAGCAGCGGGGACTGGGGGGGCGAACAGTAC. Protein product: CASSGDWGGEQY. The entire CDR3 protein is CASSGDWGGEQYF.

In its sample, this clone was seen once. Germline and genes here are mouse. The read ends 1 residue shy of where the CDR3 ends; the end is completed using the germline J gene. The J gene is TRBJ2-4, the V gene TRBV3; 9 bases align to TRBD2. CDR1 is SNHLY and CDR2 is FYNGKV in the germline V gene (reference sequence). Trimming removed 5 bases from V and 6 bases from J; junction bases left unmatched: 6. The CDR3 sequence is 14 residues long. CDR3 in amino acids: CASSPLGGRNTLYF. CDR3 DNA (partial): TGTGCCAGCAGCCCCTTGGGGGGGCGGAACACCTTGTAC.

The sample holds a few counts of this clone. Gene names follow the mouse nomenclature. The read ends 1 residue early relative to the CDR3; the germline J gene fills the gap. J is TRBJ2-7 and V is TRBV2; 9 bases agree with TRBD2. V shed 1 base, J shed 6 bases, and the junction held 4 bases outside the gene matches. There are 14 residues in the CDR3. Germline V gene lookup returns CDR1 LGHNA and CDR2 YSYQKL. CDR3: CASSQVGGAPEQYF. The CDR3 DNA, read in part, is TGTGCCAGCAGCCAAGTTGGGGGGGCGCCTGAACAGTAC.

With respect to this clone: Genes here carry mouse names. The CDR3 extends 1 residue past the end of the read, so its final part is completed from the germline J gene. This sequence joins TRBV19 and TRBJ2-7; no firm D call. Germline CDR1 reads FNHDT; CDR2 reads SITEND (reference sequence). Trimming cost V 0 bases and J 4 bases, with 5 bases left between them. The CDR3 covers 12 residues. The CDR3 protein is CASSIGIYEQYF. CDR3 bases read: TGTGCCAGCAGTATAGGCATTTATGAACAGTAC.

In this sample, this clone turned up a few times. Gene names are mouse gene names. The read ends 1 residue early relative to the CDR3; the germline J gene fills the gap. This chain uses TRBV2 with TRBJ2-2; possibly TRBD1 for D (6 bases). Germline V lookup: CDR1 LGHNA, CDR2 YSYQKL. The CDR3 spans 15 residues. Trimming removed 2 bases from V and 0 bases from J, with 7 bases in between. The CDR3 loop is CASSQTGTNTGQLYF. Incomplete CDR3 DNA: TGTGCCAGCAGCCAAACAGGGACAAACACCGGGCAGCTCTAC. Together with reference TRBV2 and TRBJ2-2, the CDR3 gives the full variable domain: DPKIIQKPKYLVAVTGSEKILICEQYLGHNAMYWYRQSAKKPLEFMFSYSYQKLMDNQTASSRFQPQSSKKNHLDLQITALKPDDSATYFCASSQTGTNTGQLYFGEGSKLTVL.